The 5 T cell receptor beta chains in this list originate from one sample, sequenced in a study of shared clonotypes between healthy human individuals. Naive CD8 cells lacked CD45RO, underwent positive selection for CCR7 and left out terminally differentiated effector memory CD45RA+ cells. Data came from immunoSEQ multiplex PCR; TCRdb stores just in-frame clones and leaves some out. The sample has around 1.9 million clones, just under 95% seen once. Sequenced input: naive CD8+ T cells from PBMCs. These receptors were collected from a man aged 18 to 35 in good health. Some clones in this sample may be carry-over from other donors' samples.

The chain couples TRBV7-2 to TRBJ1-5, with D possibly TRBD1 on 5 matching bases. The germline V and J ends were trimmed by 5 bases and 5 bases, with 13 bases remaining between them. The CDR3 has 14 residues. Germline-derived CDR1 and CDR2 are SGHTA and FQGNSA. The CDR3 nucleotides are TGTGCCAGCAGCCCCAGCGGGGCGGATCAGCCCCAGCATTTT. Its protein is CASSPSGADQPQHF.

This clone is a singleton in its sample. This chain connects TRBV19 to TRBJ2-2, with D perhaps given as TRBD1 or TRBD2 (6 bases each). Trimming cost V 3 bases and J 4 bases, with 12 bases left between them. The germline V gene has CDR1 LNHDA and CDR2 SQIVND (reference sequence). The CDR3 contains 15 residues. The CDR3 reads CASSIGGPVTGELFF. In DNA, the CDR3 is TGTGCCAGTAGTATTGGGGGGCCGGTCACCGGGGAGCTGTTTTTT.

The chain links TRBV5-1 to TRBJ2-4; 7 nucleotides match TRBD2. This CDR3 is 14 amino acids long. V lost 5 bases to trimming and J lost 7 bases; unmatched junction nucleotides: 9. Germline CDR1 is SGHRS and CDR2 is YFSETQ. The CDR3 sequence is CASREGLGMNIQYF. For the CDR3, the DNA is TGCGCCAGCAGGGAAGGACTAGGGATGAACATTCAGTACTTC.

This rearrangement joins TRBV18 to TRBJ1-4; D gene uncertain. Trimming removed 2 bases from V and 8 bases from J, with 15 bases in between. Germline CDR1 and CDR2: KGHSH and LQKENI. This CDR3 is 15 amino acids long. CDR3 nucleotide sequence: TGTGCCAGCTCACCAGAAAGTGTCAAGGGAGAAAAACTGTTTTTT. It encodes CASSPESVKGEKLFF.

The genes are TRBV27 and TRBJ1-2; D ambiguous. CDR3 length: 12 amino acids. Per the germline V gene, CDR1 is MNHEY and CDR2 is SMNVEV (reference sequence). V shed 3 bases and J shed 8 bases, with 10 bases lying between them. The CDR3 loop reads CASSFDGLGYTF. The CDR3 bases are TGTGCCAGCAGTTTCGACGGCTTGGGCTACACCTTC.